This passage covers 30 T cell receptor beta chains from one sample sequenced in a study of Ad26.COV2.S vaccination and SARS-CoV-2 variants. Treatment meaning: around 19 received Ad26.COV2.S at low or high dose, single or two shots; several received placebo; per-sample allocation not given. Repertoires come from day 63 after the first vaccine or placebo injection. TCRdb's table, derived via immunoSEQ multiplex PCR, lists solely in-frame clones and lacks some. The table lists 500,000 or so clones, 80% to 90% of them singletons. The sequences come from peripheral blood, collected in a trial of Ad26.COV2.S vaccine versus placebo. All receptors come from a person aged 18-60 years who received the Ad26.COV2.S COVID-19 vaccine or a placebo.

The rearrangement uses TRBV5-1 and TRBJ2-3, with 12 bases aligning to TRBD2. V gave up 4 bases and J gave up 2 bases; unmatched junction bases: 5. Germline V CDR1 and CDR2: SGHRS, YFSETQ. The CDR3 extends over 16 amino acids. CDR3 DNA: TGCGCCAGCAGCACCGGGACTAGCGGGCTCACAGATACGCAGTATTTT. Amino acid sequence: CASSTGTSGLTDTQYF.

The V and J genes are TRBV28 and TRBJ1-4; the D is unclear. V was pared by 3 bases and J by 14 bases, with 10 bases between. CDR1 is MDHEN and CDR2 is SYDVKM in the germline V gene. The CDR3 loop spans 11 amino acids. The CDR3 bases are TGTGCCAGCAGTTTCGCCAGAAAGCTGTTTTTT. Translation: CASSFARKLFF.

V gene TRBV5-1 combines with J gene TRBJ1-1; D gene uncertain. V lost 2 bases and J lost 0, with 2 bases in between. CDR3 size: 12 residues. Germline V gene sequence: CDR1 SGHRS, CDR2 YFSETQ. The CDR3 reads CASSFMNTEAFF. CDR3 in DNA: TGCGCCAGCAGCTTTATGAACACTGAAGCTTTCTTT.

The table lists this clone with a few counts. The same CDR3 arises from other DNA sequences in this sample as well. The chain has TRBV9 and TRBJ1-3, with D uncertain. Trimming stripped 0 bases from V and 2 bases from J, with 9 bases between. Germline V gene sequence: CDR1 SGDLS, CDR2 YYNGEE. The length of the CDR3 is 15 residues. The CDR3 nucleotides are TGTGCCAGCAGCGTAGATGGGAGCGCTGGAAACACCATATATTTT. It translates to CASSVDGSAGNTIYF.

This clone was observed a single time. V gene TRBV18 combines with J gene TRBJ1-1; D is unresolved. The CDR3 spans 13 residues. The germline CDR1 and CDR2 sequences are KGHSH and LQKENI. With 3 bases removed from V and 4 bases from J, the gap between germline ends came to 9 bases. The CDR3 nucleotides read TGTGCCAGCTCACCGGTTGGGGTCACTGAAGCTTTCTTT. Translating it yields CASSPVGVTEAFF.

The DNA for the CDR3 is TGTGCCAGCAGTCCTGGCCCCACCTCACCCCTCCACTTT. Its protein product is CASSPGPTSPLHF. J is TRBJ1-6 and V is TRBV28; D is undetermined. Germline values: CDR1 MDHEN, CDR2 SYDVKM. The CDR3 loop spans 13 amino acids. V lost 5 bases to trimming and J lost 10 bases, with 12 bases between them.

J is TRBJ2-7 and V is TRBV2; tentative D call: TRBD1 (5 bases). The CDR3 loop spans 13 amino acids. Germline-derived CDR1 and CDR2 are SNHLY and FYNNEI. Written as DNA, the CDR3 is TGTGCTACCCAAGGGGTGAGCTCCTACGAGCAGTACGTC. It translates to CATQGVSSYEQYV.

The chain is built from TRBV20-1 and TRBJ1-1, with D possibly being TRBD1 (5 bases). The germline gives CDR1 DFQATT, CDR2 SNEGSKA (reference sequence). CDR3 size: 10 residues. The CDR3 sequence: CAGGRGAAFF. The CDR3 region has the DNA TGCGCCGGGGGGAGGGGCGCAGCTTTCTTT.

A single count supports this clone. V is TRBV18 and J is TRBJ1-2; possibly TRBD1 for D (5 bases). V was clipped by 3 bases and J by 6 bases, with 17 bases between them. This CDR3 contains 15 residues. Germline V CDR1 and CDR2: KGHSH, LQKENI. The CDR3 DNA follows: TGTGCCAGCTCACCCTGGATTGGGGACGGCGATGGCTACACCTTC. It translates to CASSPWIGDGDGYTF.

The rearrangement joins TRBV4-3 to TRBJ1-4; D might be TRBD1 (5 bases). Germline V gives CDR1 LGHNA, CDR2 YSLEER. Between the trimmed V and J ends, which lost 0 bases and 2 bases, there was a span of 13 bases. The CDR3 loop spans 17 amino acids. CDR3 protein: CASSQEGALGTNEKLFF. Written as DNA, the CDR3 is TGCGCCAGCAGCCAAGAAGGGGCCCTGGGTACTAATGAAAAACTGTTTTTT.

This rearrangement joins TRBV29-1 to TRBJ2-5; tentatively, D is TRBD1 (6 bases). Trimming shortened V by 7 bases and J by 5 bases, and 14 bases separated the two germline ends. The CDR3 runs 12 residues. Germline V CDR1 and CDR2: SQVTM, ANQGSEA. This CDR3 is CSGGQYAETQYF. In DNA form, the CDR3 reads TGCAGCGGAGGACAGTACGCGGAGACCCAGTACTTC.

This chain connects TRBV4-2 to TRBJ2-5; D may match TRBD1 or TRBD2 (6 bases each). Germline V gives CDR1 LGHNA, CDR2 YNFKEQ. This CDR3 contains 16 residues. The V and J ends lost 3 bases and 7 bases respectively, with 21 bases between them. CDR3 sequence (DNA): TGTGCCAGCAGCCACCCTCTGGCTAGCGCCAGGGGGACCCAGTACTTC. Amino acids: CASSHPLASARGTQYF.

The chain is built from TRBV11-3 and TRBJ2-1; maybe TRBD2 (5 bases). Trimming removed 8 bases at V and 7 bases at J, with 9 bases between. This CDR3 is 11 amino acids long. Per germline, CDR1 SGHNT and CDR2 YENEEA. The DNA for the CDR3 is TGTGCCAGCCAAACGGGGAATGAGCAGTTCTTC. Protein product: CASQTGNEQFF.

This clone was detected once. J is TRBJ1-5 and V is TRBV4-2; D is unclear. The CDR3 spans 18 residues. Trimming stripped 0 bases from V and 6 bases from J, with 21 bases between. The germline V gene has CDR1 LGHNA and CDR2 YNFKEQ. The DNA of the CDR3 is TGTGCCAGCAGCCAAGACCCCAATCCGGGTGCCCTTGGTCAGCCCCAGCATTTT. This encodes CASSQDPNPGALGQPQHF.

The chain couples TRBV27 to TRBJ2-2, with 8 bases lining up with TRBD1. This CDR3 contains 18 residues. V lost 5 bases and J lost 4; bases outside the gene matches: 15. The germline V gene encodes CDR1 MNHEY and CDR2 SMNVEV (reference sequence). CDR3 DNA: TGTGCCAGCAGTAGAAAACCCCCGACAGGGGTGAGCACCGGGGAGCTGTTTTTT. Protein: CASSRKPPTGVSTGELFF.

The rearrangement links TRBV7-2 to TRBJ2-7; TRBD1 might be the D (5 bases). The germline V gene encodes CDR1 SGHTA and CDR2 FQGNSA. V gave up 1 base and J gave up 5 bases, with 9 bases separating them. The CDR3 covers 13 residues. CDR3 coding DNA: TGTGCCAGCAGCTTAGGCAGGGTCAACGAGCAGTACGTC. This encodes CASSLGRVNEQYV.

This chain joins TRBV11-3 and TRBJ2-3; a weak D match, TRBD2 (6 bases). CDR1 is SGHNT and CDR2 is YENEEA in the germline V gene. The V gene lost 3 bases and the J gene lost 4 bases, with 8 bases spanning the gap. CDR3 length: 13 residues. The CDR3 nucleotides read TGTGCCAGCAGCTTTGCTAGCGCAGATACGCAGTATTTT. Translation: CASSFASADTQYF.

This clone has just one count. The same CDR3 also results from other DNA sequences found in this sample. The rearrangement joins TRBV7-2 to TRBJ2-3; D is ambiguous. Trimming left V 3 bases short and J 0 bases short, with 7 bases between. The germline V gene encodes CDR1 SGHTA and CDR2 FQGNSA. CDR3 length: 14 residues. For the CDR3, the DNA is TGTGCCAGCAGCTTGGGCACCAGCACAGATACGCAGTATTTT. The encoded protein is CASSLGTSTDTQYF. The full variable domain, its missing parts supplied by reference TRBV7-2 and TRBJ2-3, is GAGVSQSPSNKVTEKGKDVELRCDPISGHTALYWYRQSLGQGLEFLIYFQGNSAPDKSGLPSDRFSAERTGGSVSTLTIQRTQQEDSAVYLCASSLGTSTDTQYFGPGTRLTVL.

CDR3 nucleotide sequence: TGTGCCAGCAGCTTAACGGGTGAGCAGCCCCAGCATTTT. It yields the protein CASSLTGEQPQHF. The chain employs TRBV7-9 and TRBJ1-5; D is undetermined. Per germline, CDR1 SEHNR and CDR2 FQNEAQ (reference sequence). The CDR3 totals 13 residues. Trimming removed 2 bases at V and 7 bases at J, with 9 bases between.

J is TRBJ1-6 and V is TRBV18; 7 bases line up with TRBD1. Germline CDR1 and CDR2: KGHSH and LQKENI. The CDR3 sequence is 15 residues long. With 2 bases clipped from V and 7 bases from J, the junction kept 5 bases outside the gene matches. CDR3: CASSPGQVGNSPLHF. The DNA of the CDR3 is TGTGCCAGCTCACCAGGACAGGTCGGAAATTCACCCCTCCACTTT. The variable domain in full, completed from reference TRBV18 and TRBJ1-6, reads NAGVMQNPRHLVRRRGQEARLRCSPMKGHSHVYWYRQLPEEGLKFMVYLQKENIIDESGMPKERFSAEFPKEGPSILRIQQVVRGDSAAYFCASSPGQVGNSPLHFGNGTRLTVT.

The chain recombines TRBV19 with TRBJ1-1; D is perhaps TRBD1 (5 bases). The CDR3 covers 16 residues. Trimming stripped 6 bases from V and 4 bases from J, with 21 bases between. Looked up from germline, CDR1 is LNHDA and CDR2 is SQIVND (reference sequence). CDR3 amino acids: CASSTGYRDVGTEAFF. The CDR3 bases are TGTGCCAGTAGCACTGGTTACCGGGACGTGGGCACTGAAGCTTTCTTT.

This chain joins TRBV2 and TRBJ1-1; a weak D match, TRBD1 (5 bases). Trimming left V 6 bases short and J 2 bases short, with 10 bases between. This CDR3 has 13 residues. The germline V gene has CDR1 SNHLY and CDR2 FYNNEI. The CDR3 here is CASRTDSNTEAFF. The CDR3 bases are TGTGCCAGCAGAACCGACAGTAACACTGAAGCTTTCTTT.

The chain has TRBV5-4 and TRBJ2-7; tentatively, D is TRBD1 (5 bases). The germline V and J ends were trimmed by 3 bases and 1 base, with 14 bases remaining between them. This CDR3 spans 15 amino acids. CDR1 is SGHNT and CDR2 is YYREEE in the germline V gene (reference sequence). In DNA, the CDR3 is TGTGCCAGCAGCTCGTCGCAGGGCCGGTCCTACGAGCAGTACTTC. This translates into CASSSSQGRSYEQYF.

This clone was counted ten times or more. The sample holds other DNA sequences that translate to the same CDR3. The rearrangement joins TRBV19 to TRBJ1-1, with TRBD1 as a possible D gene (5 bases). The CDR3 contains 15 residues. V shed 3 bases and J shed 0 bases, with 11 bases lying between them. Germline V gene lookup returns CDR1 LNHDA and CDR2 SQIVND (reference sequence). CDR3 loop: CASSILGRLNTEAFF. The DNA of the CDR3 is TGTGCCAGTAGTATCTTGGGGCGGTTGAACACTGAAGCTTTCTTT.

The V and J genes are TRBV6-5 and TRBJ2-5; no firm D call. Germline V gene lookup returns CDR1 MNHEY and CDR2 SVGAGI. V was trimmed by 3 bases and J by 7 bases, leaving 15 bases between them. The CDR3 extends over 14 amino acids. DNA of the CDR3: TGTGCCAGCAGTTATAGCCAGCGAGGCGGGACCCAGTACTTC. Translated, it gives CASSYSQRGGTQYF.

The chain carries TRBV10-3 and TRBJ1-6; D may be TRBD1 (5 bases). The CDR3 is made up of 15 amino acids. CDR1 ENHRY and CDR2 SYGVKD come from the germline V gene. V lost 5 bases, J lost 7 bases, and 15 bases lay in between. The chain's CDR3 is CAISSQTVRNSPLHF. The CDR3 nucleotides read TGTGCCATCAGTTCCCAGACAGTGAGGAATTCACCCCTCCACTTT.

This clone showed up just a few times. This rearrangement joins TRBV5-1 to TRBJ1-3; D unclear. The germline CDR1 and CDR2 sequences are SGHRS and YFSETQ. The CDR3 has 14 amino acids. Trimming shortened V by 1 base and J by 2 bases, and 7 bases separated the two germline ends. Here the CDR3 reads CASSLQATGNTIYF. The CDR3 DNA reads TGCGCCAGCAGCTTGCAAGCTACTGGAAACACCATATATTTT.

The chain employs TRBV7-9 and TRBJ1-3, with TRBD1 matching 9 bases. Germline CDR1 SEHNR, CDR2 FQNEAQ (reference sequence). There are 14 residues in the CDR3. V trimming: 3 bases; J trimming: 6 bases; junction bases outside the gene matches: 3. CDR3 sequence reads: CASSFTGGSNTIYF. The CDR3 bases are TGTGCCAGCAGCTTTACAGGGGGCTCAAACACCATATATTTT.

This chain uses TRBV28 with TRBJ2-7; 8 bases align to TRBD1. Germline assignment: CDR1 MDHEN and CDR2 SYDVKM. V shed 7 bases, J shed 6 bases, and the junction held 14 bases outside the gene matches. The CDR3 totals 15 residues. CDR3 in DNA: TGTGCCAGCAACCCCGGGACAGGCCGCTTTCTCGAGCAGTACTTC. This codes for CASNPGTGRFLEQYF.

V and J are TRBV2 and TRBJ2-7; 10 nucleotides match TRBD1. Germline CDR1 and CDR2: SNHLY and FYNNEI. The CDR3 totals 12 residues. V lost 5 bases and J lost 9; bases outside the gene matches: 4. CDR3 protein: CASSRQGAGQYF. The CDR3 DNA is TGTGCCAGCAGTCGACAGGGGGCAGGGCAGTACTTC.